This note documents a single TCR beta chain sequence. Its antigen is as yet unknown. The data belong to a study of early stage breast cancer tumors. Overall study: About 80% of the 16 invasive tumors were ER+, PR+ and HER2-. Among roughly twelve ER+/PR+/HER2- tumors, eight were ductal, four lobular.

The length of the CDR3 is 15 residues. V lost 6 bases and J lost 8, with 22 bases in between. CDR1 and CDR2 (germline): MRHNA, SNTAGT. Sequencing was performed with immunoSEQ multiplex PCR; in TCRdb, only in-frame clones are kept and a portion is missing. The data contain roughly 53,000 clones, 75% to 95% of them seen just once; the ten biggest clones take up about 5%. Study results and limitations: Tumors had about 2.6-fold higher T cell density than normal breast.

The sample comprised blood. This chain links TRBV6-4 with TRBJ1-2; D is unclear. The origin of this receptor is a person aged 65 to 85 with breast cancer. CDR3 in amino acids: CASSPGFRSTLGYTF. The DNA for the CDR3 is TGTGCCAGCAGCCCGGGATTTAGAAGTACCTTGGGCTACACCTTC.